Each of the 3 T cell receptor beta chains below was sequenced from the same sample in a study of OX40 agonist ivuxolimab in advanced cancers. Library creation used the immunoSEQ multiplex PCR assay. TCRdb took over this immuneACCESS table, retaining in-frame rearrangements with V and J assigned. Such tables are incomplete; in checked studies, under half of the missing clones stem from an unresolved V gene, and the remainder is unexplained. The sample contains about 19,000 clones, 84% of them found a single time. The top ten clonotypes cover around 3.5% of the sample. The starting material was CD4+ or CD8+ T cells sorted from blood, obtained in a trial of the OX40 agonist ivuxolimab. The receptors stem from an adult with an advanced solid tumor such as melanoma, head and neck, liver or kidney cancer.

The rearrangement links TRBV30 to TRBJ2-7, with 7 bases lining up with TRBD1. After removal of 4 bases from V and 5 bases from J, the junction contained 2 bases not matched to a gene. Germline V gene sequence: CDR1 GTSNPN, CDR2 SVGIG (reference sequence). This CDR3 has 11 residues. CDR3 sequence reads: CAWTQGDEQYF. CDR3 DNA sequence: TGTGCCTGGACCCAGGGGGACGAGCAGTACTTC.

This CDR3 reads CASSKGGEKLSNQPQHF. The DNA of the CDR3 is TGTGCCAGTAGTAAAGGGGGGGAGAAACTTAGCAATCAGCCCCAGCATTTT. The gene calls are TRBV19 and TRBJ1-5; maybe TRBD1 (6 bases). CDR3 length: 17 residues. Between the trimmed V and J ends, which lost 4 bases and 0 bases, there was a span of 16 bases. Germline V CDR1 and CDR2: LNHDA, SQIVND (reference sequence).

The chain recombines TRBV10-3 with TRBJ2-1, with 10 bases matching TRBD2. The germline CDR1 and CDR2 sequences are ENHRY and SYGVKD. V was pared by 3 bases and J by 15 bases, with 5 bases of the junction left unmatched. This CDR3 spans 12 amino acids. The chain's CDR3 is CAISDEREGPFF. DNA of the CDR3: TGTGCCATCAGTGACGAGCGGGAGGGCCCGTTCTTC.